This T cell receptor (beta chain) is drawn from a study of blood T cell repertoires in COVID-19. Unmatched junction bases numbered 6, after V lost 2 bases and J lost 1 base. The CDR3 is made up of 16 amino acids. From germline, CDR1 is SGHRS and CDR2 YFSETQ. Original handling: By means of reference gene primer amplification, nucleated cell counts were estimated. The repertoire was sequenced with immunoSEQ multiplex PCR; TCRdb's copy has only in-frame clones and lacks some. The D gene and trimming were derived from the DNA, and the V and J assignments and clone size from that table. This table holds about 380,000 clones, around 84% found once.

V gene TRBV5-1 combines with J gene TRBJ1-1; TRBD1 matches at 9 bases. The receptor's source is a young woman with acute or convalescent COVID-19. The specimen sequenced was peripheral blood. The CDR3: CASSFGQGSKNTEAFF. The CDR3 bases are TGCGCCAGCAGCTTCGGACAGGGGAGTAAGAACACTGAAGCTTTCTTT.